Following are 3 T cell receptor beta chains from one sample sequenced in a study of blood T cell repertoires in COVID-19 (TCRdb year 2020). Library preparation used the immunoSEQ multiplex PCR assay. TCRdb retrieved this table from immuneACCESS and kept in-frame rearrangements only. Not all clones are present; in checked studies, unresolved V genes account for under half, and no reason is known for the remainder. Across this sample there are around 240,000 clones, with around 83% seen only once. Of the sample, about 1.5% is held by the ten largest clones. Specimen: peripheral blood. These receptors all stem from a woman aged 40 to 55 who had recovered from COVID-19.

V and J are TRBV29-1 and TRBJ2-3, with D perhaps TRBD1 (6 bases). Germline CDR1 and CDR2: SQVTM and ANQGSEA. Trimming took 5 bases from V and 4 from J, leaving 10 bases between them. The CDR3 sequence is 12 residues long. The CDR3 DNA reads TGCAGCGTTTACAGGGTTCCAGATACGCAGTATTTT. It translates to CSVYRVPDTQYF.

The chain employs TRBV6-5 and TRBJ2-7; D might be TRBD2 (6 bases). Trimming cost V 4 bases and J 6 bases, with 10 bases left between them. The CDR3 has 12 amino acids. CDR1 and CDR2 (germline): MNHEY, SVGAGI. The CDR3 nucleotides read TGTGCCAGCAGTTCCGGGGGACTCGAGCAGTACTTC. It encodes CASSSGGLEQYF.

This clone has a handful of counts. In DNA form, the CDR3 reads TGTGCCAGCAGTGGGGGGCAGGGTCATTCACCCCTCCACTTT. Translating gives CASSGGQGHSPLHF. The V gene is TRBV2, the J gene TRBJ1-6; D is possibly TRBD1 (6 bases). The CDR3 consists of 14 residues. Germline assignment: CDR1 SNHLY and CDR2 FYNNEI. Trimming took 4 bases from V and 8 from J, leaving 12 bases between them.